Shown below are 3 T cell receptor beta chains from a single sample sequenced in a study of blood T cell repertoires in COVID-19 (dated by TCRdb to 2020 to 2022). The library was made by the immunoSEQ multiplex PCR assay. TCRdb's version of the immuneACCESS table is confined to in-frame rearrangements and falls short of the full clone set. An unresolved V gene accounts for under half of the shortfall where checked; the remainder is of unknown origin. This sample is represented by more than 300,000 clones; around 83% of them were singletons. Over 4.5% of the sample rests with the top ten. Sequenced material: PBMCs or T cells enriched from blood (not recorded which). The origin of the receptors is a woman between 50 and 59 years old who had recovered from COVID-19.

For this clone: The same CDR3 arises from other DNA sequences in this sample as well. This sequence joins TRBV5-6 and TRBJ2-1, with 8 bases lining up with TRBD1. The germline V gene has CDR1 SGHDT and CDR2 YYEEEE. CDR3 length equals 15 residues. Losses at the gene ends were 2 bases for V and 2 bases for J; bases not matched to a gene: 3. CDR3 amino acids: CASSLQGGPYNEQFF. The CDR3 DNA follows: TGTGCCAGCAGCTTACAGGGGGGCCCCTACAATGAGCAGTTCTTC.

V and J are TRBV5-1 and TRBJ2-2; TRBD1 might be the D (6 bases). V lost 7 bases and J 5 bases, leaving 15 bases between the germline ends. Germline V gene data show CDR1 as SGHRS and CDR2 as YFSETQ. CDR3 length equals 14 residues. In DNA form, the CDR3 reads TGCGCCAGCCGTCTAACTACAGGGACCGGGGAGCTGTTTTTT. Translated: CASRLTTGTGELFF.

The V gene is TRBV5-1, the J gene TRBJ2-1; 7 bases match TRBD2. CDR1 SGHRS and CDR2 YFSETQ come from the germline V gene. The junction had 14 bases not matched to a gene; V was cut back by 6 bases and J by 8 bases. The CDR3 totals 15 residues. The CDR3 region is CASTPWGEGYDEQFF. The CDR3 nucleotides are TGCGCCAGCACCCCGTGGGGGGAGGGGTACGATGAGCAGTTCTTC.